The next 6 T cell receptor beta chains were all read from a single sample in a study of a mutant IDH1 vaccine in newly diagnosed glioma. These TCRs are of unknown antigen specificity. Time point described: week 5, during vaccination. The vaccine gave 300 ug of a 20-mer mutant IDH1 peptide subcutaneously per dose. Clones were sequenced by immunoSEQ multiplex PCR, and TCRdb holds only the in-frame ones, with some missing. The sample lists 40,000 or so clones, 80% to 90% seen once, with 1.5% to 2% in the top ten. The specimen comprised PBMCs, sampled from a glioma patient whose treatment included an IDH1 peptide vaccine. These receptors came from a man in his forties with glioma.

The genes are TRBV7-3 and TRBJ2-7, with 8 bases aligning to TRBD2. Germline loops: CDR1 SGHTA, CDR2 FQGTGA. With 4 bases clipped from V and 2 bases from J, the junction kept 10 bases outside the gene matches. CDR3 length: 16 amino acids. CDR3 nucleotides: TGTGCCAGCAGCTCTGCAAGCGGGAGAGGGACCTACGAGCAGTACTTC. Its protein is CASSSASGRGTYEQYF. Together with reference TRBV7-3 and TRBJ2-7, the CDR3 gives the full variable domain: GAGVSQTPSNKVTEKGKYVELRCDPISGHTALYWYRQSLGQGPEFLIYFQGTGAADDSGLPNDRFFAVRPEGSVSTLKIQRTERGDSAVYLCASSSASGRGTYEQYFGPGTRLTVT.

This sequence joins TRBV7-9 and TRBJ1-2; D perhaps matches TRBD1 (5 bases). V was pared by 3 bases and J by 4 bases, with 18 bases between. The CDR3 is 16 residues long. Germline loops: CDR1 SEHNR, CDR2 FQNEAQ (reference sequence). CDR3 amino acids: CASSFEEGTLSYGYTF. The CDR3 bases are TGTGCCAGCAGCTTTGAGGAAGGGACTCTTTCCTATGGCTACACCTTC.

The chain employs TRBV5-4 and TRBJ1-2, with 9 bases aligning to TRBD1. Germline CDR1 SGHNT, CDR2 YYREEE (reference sequence). The length of the CDR3 is 15 residues. The junction had 9 bases not matched to a gene; V was cut back by 5 bases and J by 4 bases. CDR3 protein: CASSRPGQGVYGYTF. CDR3 nucleotide sequence: TGTGCCAGCAGTCGACCGGGACAGGGAGTCTATGGCTACACCTTC.

This clone has more than one count but fewer than ten. The V gene is TRBV27, the J gene TRBJ1-1; unclear D gene. With 3 bases removed from V and 4 bases from J, the gap between germline ends came to 12 bases. This CDR3 has 14 amino acids. Germline V lookup: CDR1 MNHEY, CDR2 SMNVEV (reference sequence). CDR3 sequence: CASSLRVGFTEAFF. The CDR3 DNA is TGTGCCAGCAGTTTGAGAGTCGGCTTCACTGAAGCTTTCTTT.

V usage is TRBV4-3 and J usage is TRBJ2-1, with 8 bases matching TRBD2. The CDR3 length is 15 residues. The ends lost 0 bases at V and 15 bases at J; junction bases unmatched: 13. Germline CDR1 is LGHNA and CDR2 is YSLEER. For the CDR3, the DNA is TGCGCCAGCAGCCAAGAAGGGGCTAGCGGGTCGGACGCGTTCTTC. This translates into CASSQEGASGSDAFF.

Concerning this clone: At the DNA level, this CDR3 is encoded by other sequences in the same sample as well. The rearrangement links TRBV7-9 to TRBJ2-1; 10 bases line up with TRBD2. CDR1 is SEHNR and CDR2 is FQNEAQ in the germline V gene (reference sequence). The CDR3 has 15 amino acids. V was pared by 6 bases and J by 0 bases, with 2 bases of the junction left unmatched. CDR3 region: CASSPSGSSYNEQFF. The CDR3 DNA reads as TGTGCCAGCAGTCCTAGCGGGAGCTCCTACAATGAGCAGTTCTTC.